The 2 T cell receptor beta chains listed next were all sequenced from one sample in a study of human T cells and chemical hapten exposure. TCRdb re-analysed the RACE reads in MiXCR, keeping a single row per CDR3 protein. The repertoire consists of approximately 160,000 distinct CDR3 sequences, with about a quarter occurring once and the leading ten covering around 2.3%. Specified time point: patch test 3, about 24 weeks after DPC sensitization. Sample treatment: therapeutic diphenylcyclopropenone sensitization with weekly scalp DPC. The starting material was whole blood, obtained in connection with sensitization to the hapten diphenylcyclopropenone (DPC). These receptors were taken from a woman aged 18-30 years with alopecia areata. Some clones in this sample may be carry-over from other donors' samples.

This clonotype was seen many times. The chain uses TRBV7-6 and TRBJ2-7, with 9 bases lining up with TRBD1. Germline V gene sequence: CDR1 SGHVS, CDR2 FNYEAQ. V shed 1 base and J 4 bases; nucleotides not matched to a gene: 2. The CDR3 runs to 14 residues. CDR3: CASSLDRGPYEQYF. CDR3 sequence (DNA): TGTGCCAGCAGCTTAGACAGGGGGCCGTACGAGCAGTACTTC.

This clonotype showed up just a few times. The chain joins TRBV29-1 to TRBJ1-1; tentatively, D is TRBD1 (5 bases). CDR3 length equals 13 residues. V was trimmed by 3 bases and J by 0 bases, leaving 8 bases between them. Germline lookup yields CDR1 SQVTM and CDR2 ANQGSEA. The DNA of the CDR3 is TGCAGCGTTGATTGGGGGATGAACACTGAAGCTTTCTTT. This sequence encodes CSVDWGMNTEAFF.